The clone carrying this T cell receptor beta chain was seen only a few times. Its antigen is still unknown. The entry originates in a study of T cell responses to AZD1222 COVID-19 vaccine. Study observations and caveats: Along spike, vaccine-associated CD4 TCRs were found throughout, with dominance at 160-218 and 743-854. White British ancestry dominated among donors, who included more females, and clonal diversity was possibly underestimated.

Looked up from germline, CDR1 is KGHDR and CDR2 is SFDVKD. Losses at the gene ends were 7 bases for V and 5 bases for J; bases not matched to a gene: 3. The CDR3 extends over 14 amino acids. TCRdb's copy holds only in-frame clones and misses some; the assay was immunoSEQ multiplex PCR. The sample consists of around 110,000 clones, about 90% of them appearing once. Here the sequenced sample was peripheral blood, taken on day 0 of AZD1222 vaccination. This receptor was obtained from an adult in good health. The V and J genes are TRBV24-1 and TRBJ1-5; 11 bases fit TRBD1. CDR3 protein: CATRSGQGDQPQHF. The CDR3 DNA is TGTGCCACCAGATCGGGACAGGGGGATCAGCCCCAGCATTTT.